This T cell receptor beta chain was captured by sequencing in a study of tumour-infiltrating T cells in Burkitt lymphoma. For the study at large: This cohort included all epidemiological subtypes of Burkitt lymphoma. Productive clonality predicted overall and progression-free survival. General observations from the study: Several public clonotypes recurred in numerous Burkitt lymphoma patients.

Repertoires were generated with immunoSEQ multiplex PCR, while TCRdb's copy carries only in-frame clones and drops some. The sample consists of thousands of clones, 13% of them appearing once. This CDR3 has 17 residues. CDR1 is MGHRA, CDR2 YSYEKL, per germline. V was clipped by 6 bases and J by 0 bases; unmatched bases: 8. About this clone: Its matching antigen is unknown.

The chain couples TRBV4-1 to TRBJ2-2; 9 bases fit TRBD1. This TCR came from a human donor with Burkitt lymphoma. Sequencing was carried out using tumor tissue. The CDR3 coding sequence is TGCGCCAGCAGTGGGACAGGGTGGTTTACGAACACCGGGGAGCTGTTTTTT. Translation: CASSGTGWFTNTGELFF.